The 9 T cell receptor beta chains reported below all come from one sample, sequenced in a study of CD8+CD57+ T cells in acquired aplastic anemia. Patients sequenced had flow cytometry evidence of CD8+CD57+ cell expansion. Using genomic DNA as the template, TCR beta VDJ and CDR3 profiling was carried out. Each CDR3 protein is one row after TCRdb ran MiXCR on the reads. The sample lists roughly 100,000 distinct CDR3 sequences, 55% to 75% occurring once. Sequencing was done on a sample of sorted CD4+, CD8+, or CD8+CD57+ T cells (not recorded which) from PBMCs. These receptors were obtained from a human donor with aplastic anemia.

The chain employs TRBV9 and TRBJ2-3; 10 bases agree with TRBD2. Trimming cost V 1 base and J 6 bases; bases outside gene matches: 8. Germline V lookup: CDR1 SGDLS, CDR2 YYNGEE. CDR3 length: 16 residues. CDR3 loop: CASSVNVAGGLDTQYF. CDR3 in DNA: TGTGCCAGCAGCGTAAATGTAGCGGGGGGTCTTGATACGCAGTATTTT.

The chain combines TRBV18 with TRBJ1-1; tentative D call: TRBD1 (5 bases). Germline-derived CDR1 and CDR2 are KGHSH and LQKENI. The CDR3 contains 15 residues. Trimming took off 2 bases at V and 4 bases at J, with 14 bases between the two ends. The CDR3 spells CASSPSDSRATEAFF. The CDR3, as DNA: TGTGCCAGCTCACCAAGCGACAGTCGGGCCACTGAAGCTTTCTTT.

The V call is TRBV9, the J call TRBJ2-5; D gene unclear. Germline CDR1 reads SGDLS; CDR2 reads YYNGEE. Trimming pared 3 bases from V and 4 bases from J, leaving 10 bases between. The CDR3 has 13 amino acids. CDR3 nucleotides: TGTGCCAGCAGCGCCGGCGATGGAGAGACCCAGTACTTC. Protein product: CASSAGDGETQYF.

V gene TRBV20-1 combines with J gene TRBJ2-5, with 9 bases identical to TRBD2. CDR1 is DFQATT, CDR2 SNEGSKA, per germline (reference sequence). Trimming removed 3 bases from V and 2 bases from J; junction bases left unmatched: 1. This CDR3 comprises 13 residues. For the CDR3, the DNA is TGCAGTGCTAGGACTAGCGGACAAGAGACCCAGTACTTC. Protein: CSARTSGQETQYF.

This chain links TRBV2 with TRBJ2-5; D gene ambiguous. This CDR3 comprises 12 residues. The germline V and J ends were trimmed by 8 bases and 5 bases, with 12 bases remaining between them. Germline CDR1 and CDR2: SNHLY and FYNNEI. The CDR3 DNA is TGTGCCAGCGGAAGGGTTTTTGAGACCCAGTACTTC. Protein sequence: CASGRVFETQYF.

The genes are TRBV11-2 and TRBJ2-1, with 7 nucleotides matching TRBD2. V shed 2 bases, J shed 5 bases, and the junction held 15 bases outside the gene matches. Per the germline V gene, CDR1 is SGHAT and CDR2 is FQNNGV. The CDR3 totals 18 residues. The chain's CDR3 is CASSLRSWAGEPNNEQFF. CDR3 DNA sequence: TGTGCCAGCAGCTTAAGATCTTGGGCGGGGGAGCCTAACAATGAGCAGTTCTTC.

At least ten counts were recorded for this clonotype. The rearrangement uses TRBV27 and TRBJ1-1; possibly TRBD1 for D (6 bases). CDR1 is MNHEY and CDR2 is SMNVEV in the germline V gene (reference sequence). Deletions cut 7 bases from V and 4 bases from J, with 7 bases between. CDR3 length: 11 residues. The CDR3: CASKGVTEAFF. The CDR3 DNA follows: TGTGCCAGCAAGGGGGTCACTGAAGCTTTCTTT.

This clonotype was counted a few times. The chain carries TRBV4-3 and TRBJ2-3, with D perhaps matching TRBD2 (5 bases). The CDR3 covers 16 residues. V dropped 0 bases and J dropped 6 bases, with 16 bases sitting between them. Germline V gene sequence: CDR1 LGHNA, CDR2 YSLEER. CDR3 loop: CASSQDWARGPDTQYF. CDR3 nucleotides: TGCGCCAGCAGCCAAGATTGGGCACGGGGTCCCGATACGCAGTATTTT.

The chain links TRBV20-1 to TRBJ2-5; a weak D match, TRBD2 (6 bases). The CDR3 runs 14 residues. V shed 0 bases and J shed 3 bases, with 11 bases lying between them. Germline V gene sequence: CDR1 DFQATT, CDR2 SNEGSKA (reference sequence). CDR3 in DNA: TGCAGTGCTAGAGAGGGGACTGTGAAAGAGACCCAGTACTTC. This sequence encodes CSAREGTVKETQYF.